This entry concerns a single T cell receptor beta chain. As yet, its antigen is unknown. PCR was performed using 60 Vbeta and 13 Jbeta primers. Sequenced by immunoSEQ multiplex PCR; TCRdb stores in-frame clones only, minus some. The data contain 140,000 to 150,000 clones, roughly 10% of them singletons. This sample stems from a study of cytomegalovirus exposure and HLA in healthy donors. Overall study context: Across some 400 genotyped donors, just over 80% landed in the Caucasian-associated ancestry cluster. Study-wide findings and caveats: There were three CMV-associated chains whose specificity for CMV antigens was confirmed in vitro. Analysis was carried out at a later point, and it linked a missense DCLRE1C variant to TCR beta V- and J-gene trimming.

Germline CDR1 MNHNS, CDR2 SASEGT. V lost 4 bases and J 0 bases, leaving 12 bases between the germline ends. This CDR3 region has 16 residues. This receptor was identified in a man aged 45-65 years in good health and CMV-seronegative. The V and J genes are TRBV6-1 and TRBJ2-2; D is perhaps TRBD1 (5 bases). The sequencing input was PBMCs. The CDR3 coding sequence is TGTGCCAGCAGTGCTTTAAGGGGCCCGAACACCGGGGAGCTGTTTTTT. It encodes CASSALRGPNTGELFF.